This T cell receptor (beta chain) was sequenced for a study of yellow fever vaccine responses in identical twins. This CDR3 comprises 15 residues. The ends were cut back, 0 bases at V and 5 bases at J, with 14 bases in the middle. Germline V CDR1 and CDR2: SGHAT, FQDESV (reference sequence). MiXCR was run by TCRdb on the RT-PCR reads, yielding one entry per CDR3 protein. The table records approximately 860 distinct CDR3 sequences, 90% of them present only once. The sample in question was T cells from blood (PBMCs), unsorted or a sorted subset (not recorded which), obtained before or after yellow fever vaccination (not recorded which). The chain couples TRBV11-1 to TRBJ2-7; D ambiguous. The source is a young woman who received the yellow fever vaccine. As DNA, the CDR3 is TGTGCCAGCAGCTTAGCGTCATCCCTCCCGGACGAGCAGTACTTC. Encoded protein: CASSLASSLPDEQYF.